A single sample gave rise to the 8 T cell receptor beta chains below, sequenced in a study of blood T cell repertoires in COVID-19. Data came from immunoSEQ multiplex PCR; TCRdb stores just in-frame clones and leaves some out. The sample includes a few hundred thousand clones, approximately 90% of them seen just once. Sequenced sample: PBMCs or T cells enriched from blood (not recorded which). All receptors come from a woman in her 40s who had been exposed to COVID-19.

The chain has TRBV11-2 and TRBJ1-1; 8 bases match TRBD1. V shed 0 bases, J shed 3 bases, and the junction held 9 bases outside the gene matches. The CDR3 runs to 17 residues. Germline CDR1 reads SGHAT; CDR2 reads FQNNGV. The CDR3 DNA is TGTGCCAGCAGCTTAGATTGGGCAGGGGGCCTCGACACTGAAGCTTTCTTT. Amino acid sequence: CASSLDWAGGLDTEAFF.

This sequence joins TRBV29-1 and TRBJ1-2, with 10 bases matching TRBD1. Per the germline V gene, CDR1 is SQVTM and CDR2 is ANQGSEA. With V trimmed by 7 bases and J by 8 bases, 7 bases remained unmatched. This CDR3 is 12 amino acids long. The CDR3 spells CSAGTGVEGYTF. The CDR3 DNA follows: TGCAGCGCCGGGACAGGGGTGGAAGGCTACACCTTC. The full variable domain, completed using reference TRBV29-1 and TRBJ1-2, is SAVISQKPSRDICQRGTSLTIQCQVDSQVTMMFWYRQQPGQSLTLIATANQGSEATYESGFVIDKFPISRPNLTFSTLTVSNMSPEDSSIYLCSAGTGVEGYTFGSGTRLTVV.

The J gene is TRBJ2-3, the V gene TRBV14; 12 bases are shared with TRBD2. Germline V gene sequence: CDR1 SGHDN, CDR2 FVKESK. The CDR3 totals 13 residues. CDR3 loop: CATSGSSPDTQYF. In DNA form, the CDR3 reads TGTGCGACTAGCGGGAGTTCCCCAGATACGCAGTATTTT.

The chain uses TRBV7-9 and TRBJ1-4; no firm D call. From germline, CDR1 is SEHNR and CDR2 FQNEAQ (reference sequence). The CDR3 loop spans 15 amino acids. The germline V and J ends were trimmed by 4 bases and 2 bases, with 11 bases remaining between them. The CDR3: CASSSTAGTNEKLFF. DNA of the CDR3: TGTGCCAGCAGCTCCACCGCCGGGACTAATGAAAAACTGTTTTTT.

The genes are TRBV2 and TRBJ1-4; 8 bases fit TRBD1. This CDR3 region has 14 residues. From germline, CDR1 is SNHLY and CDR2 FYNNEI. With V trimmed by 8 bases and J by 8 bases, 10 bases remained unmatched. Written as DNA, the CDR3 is TGTGCCAGCCGGATACAGGGGGTTAGAGAAAAACTGTTTTTT. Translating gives CASRIQGVREKLFF.

The CDR3 sequence: CASSVGAWGQGGGEQYF. The CDR3 DNA sequence: TGTGCCAGCAGCGTAGGGGCTTGGGGACAGGGAGGAGGAGAGCAGTACTTC. The V and J genes are TRBV9 and TRBJ2-7; TRBD1 matches at 9 bases. The CDR3 has 17 amino acids. Germline V gene data show CDR1 as SGDLS and CDR2 as YYNGEE. V was clipped by 0 bases and J by 7 bases; unmatched bases: 14.

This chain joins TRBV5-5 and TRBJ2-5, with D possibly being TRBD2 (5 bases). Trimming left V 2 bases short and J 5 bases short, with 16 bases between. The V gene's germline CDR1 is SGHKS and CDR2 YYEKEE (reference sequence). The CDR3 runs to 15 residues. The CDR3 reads CASSFTVLEGETQYF. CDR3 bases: TGTGCCAGCAGCTTCACAGTCCTCGAGGGCGAGACCCAGTACTTC.

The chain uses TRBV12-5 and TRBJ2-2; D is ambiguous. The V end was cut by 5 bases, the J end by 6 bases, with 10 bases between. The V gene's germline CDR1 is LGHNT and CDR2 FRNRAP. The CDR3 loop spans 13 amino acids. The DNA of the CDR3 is TGTGCTAGTGGTCCCCTAGTGTCCGGGGAGCTGTTTTTT. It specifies CASGPLVSGELFF. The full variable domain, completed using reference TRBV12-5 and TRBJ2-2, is DARVTQTPRHKVTEMGQEVTMRCQPILGHNTVFWYRQTMMQGLELLAYFRNRAPLDDSGMPKDRFSAEMPDATLATLKIQPSEPRDSAVYFCASGPLVSGELFFGEGSRLTVL.